These 9 T cell receptor beta chains share one sample of origin, sequenced in a study of CD8+ T cells in alopecia areata. cDNA prepared by RNA extraction and subsequent reverse transcription served as the template for sequencing. The method was immunoSEQ multiplex PCR; TCRdb's version includes in-frame clones alone and lacks a portion of them. This sample has roughly 150,000 clones; about three fifths occur once, and the top ten carry 36%. The material sequenced was CD8+ T cells sorted from blood. These receptors were taken from a human donor in good health.

J is TRBJ2-7 and V is TRBV5-6; D is uncertain. There are 13 residues in the CDR3. Trimming removed 4 bases from V and 4 bases from J, with 12 bases in between. Germline V lookup: CDR1 SGHDT, CDR2 YYEEEE. This chain's CDR3 is CASSPTPIYEQYF. CDR3 sequence (DNA): TGTGCCAGCAGCCCAACCCCGATATACGAGCAGTACTTC.

On this clone itself: The sample contains more than one DNA sequence encoding this CDR3. V is TRBV11-2 and J is TRBJ2-7; 7 bases align to TRBD2. Germline CDR1 reads SGHAT; CDR2 reads FQNNGV. The CDR3 extends over 13 amino acids. The trim removed 5 bases at V and 2 bases at J, leaving 3 bases unmatched. Here the CDR3 DNA reads TGTGCCAGCAGCCCTGGACTAGCCTACGAGCAGTACTTC. This encodes CASSPGLAYEQYF.

The rearrangement joins TRBV9 to TRBJ1-1; D gene ambiguous. The CDR3 runs to 14 residues. The V gene lost 3 bases and the J gene lost 1 base, with 10 bases spanning the gap. The germline gives CDR1 SGDLS, CDR2 YYNGEE. CDR3 residues: CASSGRTANTEAFF. CDR3 bases: TGTGCCAGCAGCGGCCGAACAGCGAACACTGAAGCTTTCTTT.

The rearrangement uses TRBV30 and TRBJ1-2, with 8 nucleotides matching TRBD1. The germline gives CDR1 GTSNPN, CDR2 SVGIG (reference sequence). The CDR3 runs 12 residues. V shed 5 bases and J 8 bases; nucleotides not matched to a gene: 7. The CDR3 is CAWDPGGAGYTF. The CDR3, as DNA: TGTGCCTGGGATCCAGGGGGCGCCGGCTACACCTTC.

This chain links TRBV5-6 with TRBJ2-1; 10 nucleotides line up with TRBD2. This CDR3 contains 15 residues. Germline-derived CDR1 and CDR2 are SGHDT and YYEEEE. Trimming took 1 base from V and 6 from J; bases not matched to a gene: 4. The CDR3 bases are TGTGCCAGCAGCTTGACTGGACTAGCGGTCAATGAGCAGTTCTTC. This sequence encodes CASSLTGLAVNEQFF. Full variable domain (remainder filled in from reference TRBV5-6 and TRBJ2-1): DAGVTQSPTHLIKTRGQQVTLRCSPKSGHDTVSWYQQALGQGPQFIFQYYEEEERQRGNFPDRFSGHQFPNYSSELNVNALLLGDSALYLCASSLTGLAVNEQFFGPGTRLTVL.

V is TRBV7-9 and J is TRBJ1-2; 11 nucleotides line up with TRBD1. Germline lookup yields CDR1 SEHNR and CDR2 FQNEAQ (reference sequence). With V trimmed by 5 bases and J by 4 bases, 3 bases remained unmatched. This CDR3 has 14 amino acids. The CDR3 coding sequence is TGTGCCAGCAGCCTAGGACAGGGGGCCTATGGCTACACCTTC. Protein sequence: CASSLGQGAYGYTF.

The chain couples TRBV13 to TRBJ2-1, with D unclear. The V end lost 5 bases, the J end lost 2 bases, and 4 bases lay between the germline ends. This CDR3 has 12 residues. The germline gives CDR1 PRHDT, CDR2 FYEKMQ (reference sequence). In nucleotides, the CDR3 is TGTGCCAGCAGCAATCCCTACAATGAGCAGTTCTTC. Translated, it gives CASSNPYNEQFF. Full variable domain (remainder filled in from reference TRBV13 and TRBJ2-1): AAGVIQSPRHLIKEKRETATLKCYPIPRHDTVYWYQQGPGQDPQFLISFYEKMQSDKGSIPDRFSAQQFSDYHSELNMSSLELGDSALYFCASSNPYNEQFFGPGTRLTVL.

The V gene is TRBV29-1, the J gene TRBJ2-5, with 13 bases aligning to TRBD2. Germline-derived CDR1 and CDR2 are SQVTM and ANQGSEA. The junction had 1 base not matched to a gene; V was cut back by 3 bases and J by 0 bases. The CDR3 loop spans 15 amino acids. The CDR3 bases are TGCAGCGTTGACGGACTAGCGGGGGACCAAGAGACCCAGTACTTC. It is translated as CSVDGLAGDQETQYF.

The rearrangement links TRBV6-1 to TRBJ2-2; perhaps TRBD2 as D (6 bases). Germline CDR1 and CDR2: MNHNS and SASEGT. This CDR3 spans 16 amino acids. V dropped 4 bases and J dropped 5 bases, with 17 bases sitting between them. The CDR3 reads CASSGTGTSGTGELFF. DNA for the CDR3: TGTGCCAGCAGTGGGACTGGGACTTCTGGAACCGGGGAGCTGTTTTTT.